The 21 T cell receptor beta chains below all came from one sample that was sequenced in a study of cytomegalovirus exposure and HLA in healthy donors. The primer mix had 60 Vbeta and 13 Jbeta primers. Profiling relied on immunoSEQ multiplex PCR, and the TCRdb table lists in-frame clones only, not all of them. The table has about 150,000 clones, 84% seen once; the top ten hold 4.8%. The source material was PBMCs. Receptor source: a man younger than 35 in good health and CMV-seronegative.

Notes on this clone: The sample has other DNA sequences that encode this CDR3 too. The CDR3: CASSLAGNTGELFF. In DNA form, the CDR3 reads TGTGCCAGCAGCTTAGCCGGGAACACCGGGGAGCTGTTTTTT. The chain links TRBV7-2 to TRBJ2-2, with D hard to call. Deletions cut 0 bases from V and 1 base from J, with 3 bases between. The V gene's germline CDR1 is SGHTA and CDR2 FQGNSA. The CDR3 contains 14 residues.

The chain is built from TRBV9 and TRBJ2-1, with TRBD2 identical over 8 bases. There are 12 residues in the CDR3. V shed 7 bases, J shed 6 bases, and the junction held 3 bases outside the gene matches. Germline CDR1 SGDLS, CDR2 YYNGEE. The CDR3 protein is CASASGGNEQFF. CDR3 nucleotides: TGTGCCAGCGCCAGCGGGGGCAATGAGCAGTTCTTC.

This clone appeared a few times. V usage is TRBV11-2 and J usage is TRBJ1-5, with TRBD1 identical over 10 bases. With V trimmed by 0 bases and J by 6 bases, 2 bases remained unmatched. The CDR3 spans 15 residues. Looked up from germline, CDR1 is SGHAT and CDR2 is FQNNGV. The CDR3 nucleotides read TGTGCCAGCAGCTTAGAGGGACAGGGGCTTCAGCCCCAGCATTTT. This codes for CASSLEGQGLQPQHF.

The chain recombines TRBV5-1 with TRBJ2-3; 10 nucleotides match TRBD1. Losses at the gene ends were 4 bases for V and 3 bases for J; bases not matched to a gene: 5. This CDR3 is 15 amino acids long. Germline lookup yields CDR1 SGHRS and CDR2 YFSETQ. CDR3 sequence (DNA): TGCGCCAGCAGCCTCCGGACAGGGGGAACAGATACGCAGTATTTT. Protein sequence: CASSLRTGGTDTQYF. Based on the CDR3 plus reference TRBV5-1 and TRBJ2-3, the full variable domain is KAGVTQTPRYLIKTRGQQVTLSCSPISGHRSVSWYQQTPGQGLQFLFEYFSETQRNKGNFPGRFSGRQFSNSRSEMNVSTLELGDSALYLCASSLRTGGTDTQYFGPGTRLTVL.

V is TRBV9 and J is TRBJ2-3; D may be TRBD2 (5 bases). With 0 bases removed from V and 4 bases from J, the gap between germline ends came to 6 bases. Per germline, CDR1 SGDLS and CDR2 YYNGEE. CDR3 length equals 13 residues. The CDR3 here is CASSVDGADTQYF. DNA for the CDR3: TGTGCCAGCAGCGTAGACGGGGCAGATACGCAGTATTTT.

This chain joins TRBV27 and TRBJ2-1; TRBD2 matches 10 bases. Trimming cost V 6 bases and J 6 bases; bases outside gene matches: 8. Germline CDR1 reads MNHEY; CDR2 reads SMNVEV (reference sequence). The CDR3 has 15 amino acids. DNA of the CDR3: TGTGCCAGCAGCCGCCAAGCGGGAGGGGGCAATGAGCAGTTCTTC. Translating gives CASSRQAGGGNEQFF.

The V and J genes are TRBV18 and TRBJ2-7; D might be TRBD2 (6 bases). Germline CDR1 is KGHSH and CDR2 is LQKENI. Trimming removed 0 bases at V and 6 bases at J, with 18 bases between. The CDR3 totals 16 residues. The CDR3 spells CASSPPSRDRGSEQYF. As DNA, the CDR3 is TGTGCCAGCTCACCACCTTCCCGGGACCGGGGGAGCGAGCAGTACTTC.

The V gene is TRBV7-2, the J gene TRBJ1-2; the D is unclear. Germline assignment: CDR1 SGHTA and CDR2 FQGNSA. This CDR3 is built from 14 residues. V was shortened by 4 bases and J by 4 bases, with 13 bases between the two germline ends. The CDR3: CASSYAGRSYGYTF. In nucleotides, the CDR3 is TGTGCCAGCAGCTACGCCGGGAGATCCTATGGCTACACCTTC.

The rearrangement uses TRBV6-4 and TRBJ2-1, with TRBD2 matching over 9 bases. Germline trimming cut 4 bases from V and 2 bases from J; bases unmatched to any gene: 6. This CDR3 has 16 residues. The germline V gene has CDR1 MRHNA and CDR2 SNTAGT. CDR3: CASSATTSGAYNEQFF. The CDR3 region has the DNA TGTGCCAGCAGTGCGACGACTAGCGGAGCCTACAATGAGCAGTTCTTC.

The chain carries TRBV29-1 and TRBJ2-6; 10 bases align to TRBD1. V was pared by 6 bases and J by 0 bases, with 5 bases of the junction left unmatched. The CDR3 runs 16 residues. In germline, CDR1 is SQVTM, CDR2 ANQGSEA. This CDR3 reads CSVAWTGGSGANVLTF. The CDR3 DNA sequence: TGCAGCGTAGCATGGACAGGGGGCTCTGGGGCCAACGTCCTGACTTTC. Full variable domain (rest looked up from reference TRBV29-1 and TRBJ2-6): SAVISQKPSRDICQRGTSLTIQCQVDSQVTMMFWYRQQPGQSLTLIATANQGSEATYESGFVIDKFPISRPNLTFSTLTVSNMSPEDSSIYLCSVAWTGGSGANVLTFGAGSRLTVL.

This clone has only one observation. The chain combines TRBV28 with TRBJ1-2; D remains unclear. Germline loops: CDR1 MDHEN, CDR2 SYDVKM. The CDR3 is 12 amino acids. The V end was cut by 7 bases, the J end by 2 bases, with 8 bases between. The CDR3 reads CASKRGNYGYTF. CDR3 nucleotides: TGTGCCAGCAAACGGGGAAACTATGGCTACACCTTC.

The rearrangement links TRBV19 to TRBJ2-2, with TRBD2 identical over 8 bases. This CDR3 comprises 15 residues. J gave up 7 bases and V 3 bases, and 7 bases lay outside the gene matches. The V gene's germline CDR1 is LNHDA and CDR2 SQIVND (reference sequence). CDR3 residues: CASSIPAGAVGELFF. DNA for the CDR3: TGTGCCAGTAGTATCCCAGCGGGAGCGGTCGGGGAGCTGTTTTTT.

This clone was seen once. CDR3 residues: CASTPWGGASNTEAFF. CDR3 nucleotide sequence: TGTGCCAGTACCCCTTGGGGGGGAGCGTCGAACACTGAAGCTTTCTTT. The chain links TRBV19 to TRBJ1-1, with D perhaps TRBD1 (5 bases). Germline V gene lookup returns CDR1 LNHDA and CDR2 SQIVND (reference sequence). The CDR3 spans 16 residues. The V gene lost 7 bases and the J gene lost 1 base, with 19 bases spanning the gap.

This clone was seen only a few times. This sequence joins TRBV28 and TRBJ1-5; 7 bases match TRBD1. The CDR3 sequence is 13 residues long. Germline assignment: CDR1 MDHEN and CDR2 SYDVKM. Losses at the gene ends were 7 bases for V and 3 bases for J; bases not matched to a gene: 3. CDR3 bases: TGTGCCAGCACCGACAGGGCCAATCAGCCCCAGCATTTT. Its protein is CASTDRANQPQHF.

V usage is TRBV21-1 and J usage is TRBJ1-1; the table's D call TRBD1 went unverified against the DNA. TRBV21-1 is listed as a pseudogene. This CDR3 is 17 amino acids long. CDR3 coding DNA: TGTGCCAGCAGCAAAGGGGGAGAGGGACAGGGCAACACTGAAGCTTTCTTT. The encoded protein is CASSKGGEGQGNTEAFF.

In DNA form, the CDR3 reads TGTGCCAGCAGCTTCAGGGGTAGCGAAGCTTTCTTT. Its translation is CASSFRGSEAFF. This rearrangement joins TRBV7-2 to TRBJ1-1, with a tentative D call TRBD1 (6 bases). CDR1 and CDR2 from the germline V gene are SGHTA and FQGNSA. The CDR3 sequence is 12 residues long. The germline V and J ends were trimmed by 3 bases and 8 bases, with 10 bases remaining between them.

V usage is TRBV7-3 and J usage is TRBJ1-2; 8 positions match TRBD1. Germline V gene sequence: CDR1 SGHTA, CDR2 FQGTGA. This CDR3 spans 13 amino acids. V gave up 5 bases and J gave up 7 bases; unmatched junction bases: 6. The CDR3, as DNA: TGTGCCAGCAGCCAGACAGGGGAGGGTGGCTACACCTTC. Amino acid sequence: CASSQTGEGGYTF.

V gene TRBV5-1 combines with J gene TRBJ2-7; no clear D gene. V lost 2 bases, J lost 5 bases, and 14 bases lay in between. The V gene's germline CDR1 is SGHRS and CDR2 YFSETQ. The CDR3 covers 14 residues. The CDR3 DNA reads TGCGCCAGCAGCTTTACAGACGGCCTCCACGAGCAGTACTTC. It yields the protein CASSFTDGLHEQYF.

In its sample, this clone was seen once. The rearrangement uses TRBV29-1 and TRBJ2-7, with D possibly matching TRBD1 (6 bases). Germline values: CDR1 SQVTM, CDR2 ANQGSEA. V dropped 6 bases and J dropped 5 bases, with 20 bases sitting between them. This CDR3 spans 14 amino acids. This chain's CDR3 is CSVHLAGDIHEQYF. The CDR3 nucleotides read TGCAGCGTCCACCTGGCAGGGGATATCCACGAGCAGTACTTC.

Comments on this clone: At one boundary the junction diverges from the germline segment, which might be a read error. The CDR3 bases are TGTTCCAGCAGCTTAGCCGTGGCAGGGCAGGGGGAAAAACTGTTTTTT. It specifies CSSSLAVAGQGEKLFF. The rearrangement links TRBV7-9 to TRBJ1-4; maybe TRBD1 (6 bases). This CDR3 has 16 amino acids. Germline lookup yields CDR1 SEHNR and CDR2 FQNEAQ (reference sequence).

The J gene is TRBJ2-2, the V gene TRBV29-1, with D uncertain. Trimming took 6 bases from V and 3 from J, leaving 8 bases between them. The CDR3 sequence is 12 residues long. Germline CDR1 and CDR2: SQVTM and ANQGSEA. This CDR3 reads CSVIQDTGELFF. The CDR3, as DNA: TGCAGCGTCATCCAGGACACCGGGGAGCTGTTTTTT.